This T cell receptor (beta chain) was identified in a study of T-cell reconstitution after alpha-beta-depleted transplantation in children. During its preparation, the TCRbeta library received unique molecular identifiers. One entry per CDR3 protein results from TCRdb running MiXCR on the PCR reads. Of roughly 590,000 distinct CDR3 sequences in the sample, 16% were seen once. The CDR3 has 12 residues. The germline CDR1 and CDR2 sequences are GTSNPN and SVGIG (reference sequence). The V end was cut by 3 bases, the J end by 2 bases, with 6 bases between. Sequencing used PBMCs from the stem cell graft donor, obtained from the stem cell graft. V usage is TRBV30 and J usage is TRBJ2-3, with a tentative D call TRBD1 (5 bases). The receptor's source is a human donor who donated a stem cell graft to a child with acute myeloid leukemia. CDR3 in amino acids: CAWRGATDTQYF. The CDR3 DNA reads TGTGCCTGGAGAGGGGCCACAGATACGCAGTATTTT. Full variable domain (missing parts from reference TRBV30 and TRBJ2-3): SQTIHQWPATLVQPVGSPLSLECTVEGTSNPNLYWYRQAAGRGLQLLFYSVGIGQISSEVPQNLSASRPQDRQFILSSKKLLLSDSGFYLCAWRGATDTQYFGPGTRLTVL.